The following is a TCR beta chain sequence with its context. This sequence may be a read error, since a much larger clone differs from it by one base. The sample is drawn from a study of molecular identifiers for immune sequencing clone quantification. As previously described, bulk TCR libraries were made using listed TCR primers. In TCRdb, the PCR reads were re-called with MiXCR into one record per CDR3 protein. This table holds more than 550,000 distinct CDR3 sequences, around 25% found once. This CDR3 has 15 residues. Germline CDR1 ENHRY, CDR2 SYGVKD. The TCR comes from a human donor in good health. Some libraries in this study had Jurkat cell RNA spiked in. The sample consisted of naive CD8+ T cells from blood, with Jurkat cell RNA spiked in. Subset noted: FACS-sorted CD8+CD4-CCR7+CD45RA+ naive T cells. V usage is TRBV10-3 and J usage is TRBJ2-5; the D call may be TRBD1 or TRBD2 (6 bases each). This CDR3 is CAVSEGVAGQETQYF. The CDR3 region has the DNA TGTGCCGTCAGTGAGGGGGTCGCGGGACAAGAGACCCAGTACTTC.